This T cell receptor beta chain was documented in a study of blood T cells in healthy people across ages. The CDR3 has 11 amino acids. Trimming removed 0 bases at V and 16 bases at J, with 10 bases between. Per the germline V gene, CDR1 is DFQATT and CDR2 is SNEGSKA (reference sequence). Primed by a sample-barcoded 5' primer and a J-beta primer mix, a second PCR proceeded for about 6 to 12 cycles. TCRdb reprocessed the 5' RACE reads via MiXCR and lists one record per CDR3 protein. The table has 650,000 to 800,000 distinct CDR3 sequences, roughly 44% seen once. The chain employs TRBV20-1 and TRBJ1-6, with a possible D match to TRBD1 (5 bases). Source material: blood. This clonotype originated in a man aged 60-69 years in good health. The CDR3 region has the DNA TGCAGTGCTAGAGATGAGGGGTTACTCCACTTT. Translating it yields CSARDEGLLHF.